The rows below give T cell receptor beta chains drawn from one sample of a study of T cell responses to AZD1222 COVID-19 vaccine. Clones were read by immunoSEQ multiplex PCR, and TCRdb kept only the in-frame ones, dropping some. Here the sample spans 130,000 or so clones, around 92% being singletons. The source was peripheral blood, collected on day 0 of AZD1222 vaccination. All receptors derive from an adult in good health. Both conserved end residues are part of each CDR3. The order of the fields is CDR3 protein, CDR3 DNA, V gene, clone size, J gene, D gene. The D gene is left open where the match is weak. Some rows have no size entry. The others give once, few or many, or a class for an expanded clone.

CASSLEADRPYSNQPQHF,TGCGCCAGCAGCTTGGAGGCGGACAGACCTTATAGCAATCAGCCCCAGCATTTT,TRBV5-1,.,TRBJ1-5,.
CAWSLTPFGYTF,TGTGCCTGGAGTCTTACCCCTTTCGGCTACACCTTC,TRBV30,.,TRBJ1-2,.
CSVKGFFDEQYF,TGCAGCGTTAAGGGATTTTTCGACGAGCAGTACTTC,TRBV29-1,once,TRBJ2-7,.
CASSQTGANQPQHF,TGTGCCAGCAGCCAGACAGGGGCTAATCAGCCCCAGCATTTT,TRBV16,.,TRBJ1-5,TRBD1
CASSGQNYGYTF,TGCGCCAGCAGTGGGCAGAACTATGGCTACACCTTC,TRBV4-1,.,TRBJ1-2,.
CASSRTGGPVGNEQFF,TGTGCCAGCAGCCGAACAGGGGGACCAGTGGGCAATGAGCAGTTCTTC,TRBV11-3,.,TRBJ2-1,TRBD1
CASSPDSYYGYTF,TGTGCCAGCAGCCCCGACTCCTACTATGGCTACACCTTC,TRBV7-2,.,TRBJ1-2,.
CASSSNSPLHF,TGTGCCAGCAGCTCGAATTCACCCCTCCACTTT,TRBV7-8,.,TRBJ1-6,.
CASSHGVGGTTVDQPQHF,TGTGCCAGCAGCCACGGGGTTGGGGGGACGACGGTGGATCAGCCCCAGCATTTT,TRBV4-2,.,TRBJ1-5,.
CASRTGGGPQHF,TGTGCCAGCAGGACAGGGGGTGGGCCCCAGCATTTT,TRBV12-3/TRBV12-4,.,TRBJ1-5,TRBD1
CASSFSQGEYEQYF,TGTGCCAGCAGCTTTTCACAGGGCGAATACGAGCAGTACTTC,TRBV7-2,.,TRBJ2-7,.
CASSYSRGNQPQHF,TGTGCCAGCAGTTACTCTAGGGGGAATCAGCCCCAGCATTTT,TRBV6-6,.,TRBJ1-5,.
CASSPPGTKQNTEAFF,TGTGCCAGCTCACCACCAGGGACAAAACAGAACACTGAAGCTTTCTTT,TRBV18,.,TRBJ1-1,.
CASSSFSGSYEQYF,TGTGCCAGCAGTTCTTTTAGCGGCTCCTACGAGCAGTACTTC,TRBV28,.,TRBJ2-7,.
CASSQATIQETQYF,TGTGCCAGCAGCCAAGCGACTATCCAAGAGACCCAGTACTTC,TRBV3-1/TRBV3-2,.,TRBJ2-5,.
CASSEETQYF,TGTGCCAGCAGTGAAGAGACCCAGTACTTC,TRBV25-1,.,TRBJ2-5,.
CASSLLGQGNYEQYF,TGCGCCAGCAGCCTCCTGGGACAGGGGAACTACGAGCAGTACTTC,TRBV4-1,.,TRBJ2-7,TRBD1
CASGGRGTEAFF,TGCGCCAGCGGGGGCAGGGGAACTGAAGCTTTCTTT,TRBV4-3,.,TRBJ1-1,.
CASSISLNTGELFF,TGTGCCAGCAGCATTTCACTGAACACCGGGGAGCTGTTTTTT,TRBV9,.,TRBJ2-2,.
CASGQGDRYGYTF,TGTGCCAGTGGACAGGGGGATCGCTATGGCTACACCTTC,TRBV6-6,.,TRBJ1-2,TRBD1
CSVVSGGATLYNEQFF,TGCAGCGTTGTAAGTGGGGGGGCCACATTGTACAATGAGCAGTTCTTC,TRBV29-1,once,TRBJ2-1,.
CSVEDLIHPTGEQFF,TGCAGCGTTGAAGATCTTATCCATCCGACGGGTGAGCAGTTCTTC,TRBV29-1,.,TRBJ2-1,.